Sequencing of this T cell receptor beta chain was carried out in a study of shared clonotypes between healthy human individuals. Overall study results and limits: Against clonotypes common to all four donors, non-shared ones had lower generation probabilities.

Some clones are missing from TCRdb's copy, which holds only in-frame ones; the method was immunoSEQ multiplex PCR. The table includes a few million clones, 90% to 95% detected once. In the CD4+ fraction, cells were divided into CD45RA+ naive and CD45RA-negative memory subsets. A note on this clone: No antigen is known for it.

The CDR3 runs to 13 residues. The V end was cut by 6 bases, the J end by 0 bases, with 8 bases between. Looked up from germline, CDR1 is SQVTM and CDR2 is ANQGSEA. This receptor was identified in a man younger than 30 in good health. Sequencing used naive CD4+ T cells sorted from blood. As for subset: CD45RA+ positively selected. This chain uses TRBV29-1 with TRBJ2-2; no firm D call. As DNA, the CDR3 is TGCAGCGTGAAGGAGTCGAACACCGGGGAGCTGTTTTTT. The encoded protein is CSVKESNTGELFF.